Below, 2 T cell receptor beta chains from the same sample are listed, as sequenced in a study of cytomegalovirus exposure and HLA in healthy donors. Primers: 60 Vbeta forward and 13 Jbeta reverse. Only in-frame clones appear in the TCRdb table, and some are missing; sequencing was by immunoSEQ multiplex PCR. This table has 110,000 to 150,000 clones, approximately 80% appearing once. Input material: PBMCs. The receptors shown here come from a male donor in good health and CMV-seronegative.

The chain is built from TRBV28 and TRBJ2-7, with D tentatively TRBD2 (6 bases). Germline lookup yields CDR1 MDHEN and CDR2 SYDVKM. The CDR3 has 14 amino acids. Trimming took 6 bases from V and 3 from J, leaving 15 bases between them. The CDR3, as DNA: TGTGCCAGCAGATGGGGGGATGGAAGCTACGAGCAGTACTTC. Amino acids: CASRWGDGSYEQYF. Looking up the rest from reference TRBV28 and TRBJ2-7 gives the full variable domain: DVKVTQSSRYLVKRTGEKVFLECVQDMDHENMFWYRQDPGLGLRLIYFSYDVKMKEKGDIPEGYSVSREKKERFSLILESASTNQTSMYLCASRWGDGSYEQYFGPGTRLTVT.

The genes are TRBV6-6 and TRBJ2-1; 15 bases match TRBD2. Per germline, CDR1 MNHNY and CDR2 SVGAGI (reference sequence). With 8 bases clipped from V and 4 bases from J, the junction kept 0 bases outside the gene matches. The CDR3 extends over 14 amino acids. The CDR3 DNA follows: TGTGCCAGCGGGACTAGCGGGGGGTACAATGAGCAGTTCTTC. Residues: CASGTSGGYNEQFF.